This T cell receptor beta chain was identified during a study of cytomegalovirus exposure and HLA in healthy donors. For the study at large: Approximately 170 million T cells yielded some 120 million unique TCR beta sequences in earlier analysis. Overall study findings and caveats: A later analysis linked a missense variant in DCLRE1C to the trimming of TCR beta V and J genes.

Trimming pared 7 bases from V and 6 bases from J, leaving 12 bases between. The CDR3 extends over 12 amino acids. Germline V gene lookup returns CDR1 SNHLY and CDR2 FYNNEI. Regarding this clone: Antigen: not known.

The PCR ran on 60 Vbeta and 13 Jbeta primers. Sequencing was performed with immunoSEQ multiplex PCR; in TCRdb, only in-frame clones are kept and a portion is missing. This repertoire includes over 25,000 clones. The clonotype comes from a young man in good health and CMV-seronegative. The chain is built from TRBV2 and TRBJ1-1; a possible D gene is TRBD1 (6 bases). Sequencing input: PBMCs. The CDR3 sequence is CASNLGQSEAFF. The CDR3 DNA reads TGTGCCAGCAACCTAGGACAGTCTGAAGCTTTCTTT.